A single sample is the source of the 11 T cell receptor beta chains below, sequenced in a study of control samples from healthy donors and cancer patients. TCRdb's table, derived via immunoSEQ multiplex PCR, lists solely in-frame clones and lacks some. This table has some 130,000 clones, approximately 90% appearing once. Material for sequencing was blood. These receptors were taken from a man aged 35 to 55 in good health.

The V gene is TRBV15, the J gene TRBJ2-6; 10 positions agree with TRBD1. Trimming removed 5 bases from V and 0 bases from J; junction bases left unmatched: 7. Germline CDR1 is LNHNV and CDR2 is YYDKDF (reference sequence). This CDR3 spans 18 amino acids. The CDR3 loop reads CATSGSGQGISGANVLTF. The CDR3, as DNA: TGTGCCACCAGCGGCTCGGGACAGGGGATCTCTGGGGCCAACGTCCTGACTTTC.

The chain joins TRBV9 to TRBJ1-1; no definite D call. V shed 7 bases and J shed 0 bases, with 13 bases lying between them. The CDR3 covers 14 residues. Germline assignment: CDR1 SGDLS and CDR2 YYNGEE. This CDR3 is CASARGEMNTEAFF. Here the CDR3 DNA reads TGTGCCAGCGCCCGCGGGGAGATGAACACTGAAGCTTTCTTT.

The V gene is TRBV4-1, the J gene TRBJ2-7; no clear D. V gave up 6 bases and J gave up 2 bases, with 14 bases separating them. Germline V gives CDR1 MGHRA, CDR2 YSYEKL. The CDR3 has 14 residues. The CDR3 loop reads CASRNTGLPYEQYF. As DNA, the CDR3 is TGCGCCAGCAGAAACACGGGCCTCCCCTACGAGCAGTACTTC.

The J gene is TRBJ2-1, the V gene TRBV30; possibly TRBD2 for D (5 bases). There are 12 residues in the CDR3. Germline values: CDR1 GTSNPN, CDR2 SVGIG (reference sequence). V was cut by 0 bases and J by 8 bases, with 8 bases left in between. The chain's CDR3 is CAWSVLGYEQFF. CDR3 in DNA: TGTGCCTGGAGTGTACTAGGGTATGAGCAGTTCTTC.

J is TRBJ1-2 and V is TRBV9; 11 nucleotides align to TRBD1. Germline CDR1 and CDR2: SGDLS and YYNGEE. Trimming took 2 bases from V and 4 from J; bases not matched to a gene: 4. The CDR3 extends over 15 amino acids. In DNA, the CDR3 is TGTGCCAGCAGCGTGGGGACAGGGGGACTCTATGGCTACACCTTC. Translation: CASSVGTGGLYGYTF.

V usage is TRBV7-6 and J usage is TRBJ1-3, with 10 bases identical to TRBD1. CDR3 length equals 15 residues. V lost 3 bases and J lost 7; bases outside the gene matches: 6. Germline CDR1 SGHVS, CDR2 FNYEAQ. The CDR3 region is CASSFRDRGLNTIYF. In nucleotides, the CDR3 is TGTGCCAGCAGCTTTCGGGACAGGGGCTTGAACACCATATATTTT.

V and J are TRBV9 and TRBJ1-4, with D possibly matching TRBD1 (5 bases). The CDR3 is 12 residues long. Trimming cost V 2 bases and J 7 bases, with 6 bases left between them. Germline V lookup: CDR1 SGDLS, CDR2 YYNGEE. The CDR3 nucleotides are TGTGCCAGCAGCGTTACAGGTGAAAAACTGTTTTTT. It specifies CASSVTGEKLFF.

This sequence joins TRBV6-1 and TRBJ2-1; 7 bases map to TRBD2. This CDR3 comprises 15 residues. J gave up 5 bases and V 2 bases, and 6 bases lay outside the gene matches. From germline, CDR1 is MNHNS and CDR2 SASEGT. CDR3 sequence: CASSERPSGNNEQFF. CDR3 bases: TGTGCCAGCAGTGAAAGGCCTAGCGGAAACAATGAGCAGTTCTTC.

The rearrangement links TRBV18 to TRBJ1-4, with D maybe TRBD1 (6 bases). The CDR3 covers 15 residues. Germline assignment: CDR1 KGHSH and CDR2 LQKENI. V was shortened by 6 bases and J by 4 bases, with 15 bases between the two germline ends. The CDR3 here is CASSPDSILNEKLFF. As DNA, the CDR3 is TGTGCCAGCTCTCCGGACAGCATACTTAATGAAAAACTGTTTTTT. Combining the CDR3 with reference TRBV18 and TRBJ1-4 gives the whole variable domain NAGVMQNPRHLVRRRGQEARLRCSPMKGHSHVYWYRQLPEEGLKFMVYLQKENIIDESGMPKERFSAEFPKEGPSILRIQQVVRGDSAAYFCASSPDSILNEKLFFGSGTQLSVL.

The chain combines TRBV24-1 with TRBJ2-2, with 8 positions matching TRBD1. The CDR3 consists of 15 residues. Germline CDR1 is KGHDR and CDR2 is SFDVKD. The J segment lost 6 bases and the V segment lost 5 bases, leaving 7 bases of the junction unmatched. This CDR3 is CATSGRTGWAGELFF. The CDR3 nucleotides read TGTGCCACCAGTGGAAGGACAGGGTGGGCCGGGGAGCTGTTTTTT.

The chain couples TRBV14 to TRBJ1-3; 8 bases are shared with TRBD1. From germline, CDR1 is SGHDN and CDR2 FVKESK. V dropped 4 bases and J dropped 6; count of bases not matched to a gene: 8. The CDR3 runs to 15 residues. This CDR3 is CASSPWTGNENTIYF. The CDR3 DNA sequence: TGTGCCAGCAGCCCCTGGACAGGGAACGAAAACACCATATATTTT.